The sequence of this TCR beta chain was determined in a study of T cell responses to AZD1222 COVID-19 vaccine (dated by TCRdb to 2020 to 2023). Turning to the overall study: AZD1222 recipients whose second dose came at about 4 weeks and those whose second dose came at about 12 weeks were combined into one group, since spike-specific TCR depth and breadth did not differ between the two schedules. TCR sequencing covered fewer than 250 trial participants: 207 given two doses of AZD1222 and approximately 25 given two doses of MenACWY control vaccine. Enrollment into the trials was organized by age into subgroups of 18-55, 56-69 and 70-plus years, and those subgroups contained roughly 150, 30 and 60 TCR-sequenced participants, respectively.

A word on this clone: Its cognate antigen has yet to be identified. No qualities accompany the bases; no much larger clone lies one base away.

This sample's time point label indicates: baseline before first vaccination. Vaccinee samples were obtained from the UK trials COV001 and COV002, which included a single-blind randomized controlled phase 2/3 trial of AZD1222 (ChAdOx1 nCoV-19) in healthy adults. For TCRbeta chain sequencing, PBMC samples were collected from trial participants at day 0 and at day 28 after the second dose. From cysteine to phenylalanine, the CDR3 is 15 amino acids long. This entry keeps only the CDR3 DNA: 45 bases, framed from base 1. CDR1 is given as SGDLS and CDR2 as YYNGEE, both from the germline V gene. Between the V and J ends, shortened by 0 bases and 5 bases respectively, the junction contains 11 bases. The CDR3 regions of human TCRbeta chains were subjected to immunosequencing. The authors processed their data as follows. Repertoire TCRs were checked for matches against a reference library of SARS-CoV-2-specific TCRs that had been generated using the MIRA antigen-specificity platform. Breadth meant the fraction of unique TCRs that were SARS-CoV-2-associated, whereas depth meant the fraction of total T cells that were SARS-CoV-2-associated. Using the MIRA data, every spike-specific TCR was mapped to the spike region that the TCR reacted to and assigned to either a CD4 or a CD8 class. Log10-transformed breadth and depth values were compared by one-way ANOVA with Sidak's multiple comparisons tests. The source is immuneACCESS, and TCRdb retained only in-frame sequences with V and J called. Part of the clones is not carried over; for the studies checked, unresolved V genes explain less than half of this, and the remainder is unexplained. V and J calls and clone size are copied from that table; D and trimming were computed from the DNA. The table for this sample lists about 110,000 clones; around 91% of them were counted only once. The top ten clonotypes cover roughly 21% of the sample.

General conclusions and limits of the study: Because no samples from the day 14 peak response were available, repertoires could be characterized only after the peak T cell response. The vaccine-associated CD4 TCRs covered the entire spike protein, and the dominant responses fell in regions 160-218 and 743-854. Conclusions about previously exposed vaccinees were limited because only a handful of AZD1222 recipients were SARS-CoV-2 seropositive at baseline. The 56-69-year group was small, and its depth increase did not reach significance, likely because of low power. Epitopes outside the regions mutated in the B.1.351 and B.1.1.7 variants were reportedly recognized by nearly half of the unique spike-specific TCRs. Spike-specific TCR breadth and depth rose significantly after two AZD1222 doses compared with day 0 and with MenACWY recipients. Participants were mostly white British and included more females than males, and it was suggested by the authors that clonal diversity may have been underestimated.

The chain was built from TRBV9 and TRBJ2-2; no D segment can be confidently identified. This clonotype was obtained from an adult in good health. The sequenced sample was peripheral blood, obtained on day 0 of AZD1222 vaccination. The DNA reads TGTGCCAGCAGCGTAGGCGGATTGCGTACCGGGGAGCTGTTTTTT. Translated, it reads CASSVGGLRTGELFF.